This T cell receptor (beta chain) emerged from a study of T cell responses to AZD1222 COVID-19 vaccine. Study-level findings and limits: The repertoires were collected only after the peak T cell response. Of spike-specific TCRs, nearly half reportedly target regions left unmutated in variants.

Method: immunoSEQ multiplex PCR; TCRdb's copy keeps in-frame clones and lacks some. Altogether about 100,000 clones are present, 88% being singletons, with the ten largest covering roughly 1.8%. To note about this clone: As yet, its antigen is unknown.

Germline CDR1 and CDR2: KGHSH and LQKENI. The CDR3 sequence is 13 residues long. J lost 4 bases, V lost 3 bases, and 3 bases had no gene match. The chain recombines TRBV18 with TRBJ2-7; 7 positions match TRBD1. Sequenced material: peripheral blood, taken on day 0 of AZD1222 vaccination. The sequence was obtained from an adult in good health. Here the CDR3 reads CASSPDREYEQYF. The CDR3 nucleotides read TGTGCCAGCTCACCCGACAGGGAGTACGAGCAGTACTTC.